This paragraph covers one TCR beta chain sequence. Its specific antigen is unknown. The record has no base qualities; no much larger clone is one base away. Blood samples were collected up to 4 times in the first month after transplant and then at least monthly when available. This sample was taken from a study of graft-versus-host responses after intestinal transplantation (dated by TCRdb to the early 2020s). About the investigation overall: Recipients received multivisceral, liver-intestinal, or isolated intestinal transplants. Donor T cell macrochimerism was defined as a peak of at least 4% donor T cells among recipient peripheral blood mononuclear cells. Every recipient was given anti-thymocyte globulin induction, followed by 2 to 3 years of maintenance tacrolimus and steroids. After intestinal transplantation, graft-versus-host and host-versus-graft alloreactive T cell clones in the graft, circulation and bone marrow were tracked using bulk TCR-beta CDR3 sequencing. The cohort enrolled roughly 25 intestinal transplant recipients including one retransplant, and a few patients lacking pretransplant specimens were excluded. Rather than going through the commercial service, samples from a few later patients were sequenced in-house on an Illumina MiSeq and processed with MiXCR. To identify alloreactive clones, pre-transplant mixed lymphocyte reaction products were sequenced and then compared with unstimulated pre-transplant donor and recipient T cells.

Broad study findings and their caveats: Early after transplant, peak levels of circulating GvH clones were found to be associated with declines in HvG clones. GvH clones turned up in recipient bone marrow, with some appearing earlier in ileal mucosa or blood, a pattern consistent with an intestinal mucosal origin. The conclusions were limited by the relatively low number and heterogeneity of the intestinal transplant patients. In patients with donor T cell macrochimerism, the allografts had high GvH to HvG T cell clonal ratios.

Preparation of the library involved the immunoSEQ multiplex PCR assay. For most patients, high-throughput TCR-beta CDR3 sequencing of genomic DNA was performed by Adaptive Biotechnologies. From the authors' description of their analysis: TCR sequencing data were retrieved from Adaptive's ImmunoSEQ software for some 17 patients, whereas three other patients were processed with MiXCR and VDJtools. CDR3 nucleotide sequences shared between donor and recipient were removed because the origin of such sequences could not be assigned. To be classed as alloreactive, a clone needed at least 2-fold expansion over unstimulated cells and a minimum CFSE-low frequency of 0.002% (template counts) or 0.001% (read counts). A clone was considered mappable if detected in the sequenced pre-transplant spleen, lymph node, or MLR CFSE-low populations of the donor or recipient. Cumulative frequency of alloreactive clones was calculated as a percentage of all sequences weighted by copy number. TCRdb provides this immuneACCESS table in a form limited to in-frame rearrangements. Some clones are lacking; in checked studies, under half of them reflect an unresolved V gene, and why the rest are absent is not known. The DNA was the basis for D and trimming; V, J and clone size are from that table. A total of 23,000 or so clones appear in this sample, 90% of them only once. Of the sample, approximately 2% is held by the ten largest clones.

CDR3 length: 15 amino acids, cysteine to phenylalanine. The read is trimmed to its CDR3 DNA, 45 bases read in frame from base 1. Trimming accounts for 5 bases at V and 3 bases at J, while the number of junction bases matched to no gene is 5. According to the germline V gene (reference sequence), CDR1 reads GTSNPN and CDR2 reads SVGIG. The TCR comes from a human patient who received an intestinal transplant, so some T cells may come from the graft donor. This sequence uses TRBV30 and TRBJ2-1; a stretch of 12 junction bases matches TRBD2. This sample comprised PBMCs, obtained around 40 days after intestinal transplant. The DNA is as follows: TGTGCCTGGGGTGGACTAGCGGGATACTACAATGAGCAGTTCTTC. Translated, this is CAWGGLAGYYNEQFF.